This T cell receptor (beta chain) was captured in a study of blood T cell repertoires in COVID-19 (dated by TCRdb to the early 2020s). A note on the overall study: Samples covering the acute and convalescent phases of COVID-19 were provided by collaborators in the United States, Italy and Spain. The material from the prospective study consisted of cDNA or gDNA derived from T cells, B-cell-depleted T cells, or PBMCs. The dataset comprised deeply sampled blood TCRbeta repertoires from subjects exposed to, actively infected with, or recovered from COVID-19. The repertoires were released in a freely available public database intended as a resource for research on the immune response to SARS-CoV-2. The samples were drawn from the first 160 participants of the ongoing ImmuneRACE study and from under 1,500 subjects provided by 6 global collaborators. The sample metadata nearly always contained a de-identified subject ID, COVID-19 status, age in years and sex. Where available, HLA class I and class II types were taken from metadata supplied by the sample provider and were not determined by assay-based typing. Summary of the overall study and its limitations: The quantity of clinical and demographic metadata differed by source and by participant and was supplied without curation.

On this clone itself: It lacks a known antigen. No much larger clonotype is one base removed from it; base qualities were not supplied.

Each collaborating institution followed its own protocols to collect whole blood in K2EDTA tubes. For TCRbeta analysis, collaborators shipped samples in one of three forms: frozen whole blood, isolated PBMCs, or DNA extracted from either of those sample types. Trimming takes 5 bases from V and 4 bases from J, and the germline ends sit 12 bases apart. CDR1 SGHRS and CDR2 YFSETQ are derived from the germline V gene. Taken from cysteine to phenylalanine, the CDR3 has 13 residues. Kept here is only the CDR3 DNA, which spans 39 bases and is read in frame from base 1. TCRbeta CDR3 regions were amplified from genomic DNA using the immunoSEQ Assay, a bias-controlled multiplex PCR. Per the original workflow: Within the assay, amplification of reference gene primers was used to estimate how many nucleated cells each sample contained. To quantify the absolute abundance of each unique TCRbeta CDR3 rearrangement, sequence reads were collapsed and filtered. For each sample, productive Simpson clonality was calculated by taking the square root of Simpson's diversity index across productive rearrangements. This is the immuneACCESS table as TCRdb keeps it, with only in-frame sequences that have V and J called. A part of the clones is gone; compared with another copy, unresolved V genes explain less than half, and the rest is unexplained. D and trimming were read from the DNA, whereas the V and J calls and clone size are those reported in that table. The sample table shows approximately 170,000 clones, and about 74% are seen once. Clones ranked in the top ten supply less than 3% of the sample.

The sample consisted of peripheral blood. The chain joins TRBV5-1 to TRBJ2-5; the D gene is perhaps TRBD2, from 6 matching bases. The sequence was collected from a woman of 80 years or more with acute or convalescent COVID-19. The CDR3 region: CASREGLGETQYF. The nucleotide sequence is TGCGCCAGCAGGGAGGGCCTCGGAGAGACCCAGTACTTC.